This TCR beta chain was recorded in a study of blood T cell repertoires in COVID-19. Resolution of symptoms, clearance, or two negative PCRs was present in recovered Cohort 3 donors. A few counts support this clone. The germline CDR1 and CDR2 sequences are ENHRY and SYGVKD. Trimming removed 10 bases from V and 10 bases from J, with 19 bases in between. There are 12 residues in the CDR3. Profiling relied on immunoSEQ multiplex PCR, and the TCRdb table lists in-frame clones only, not all of them. Of about 380,000 clones in the sample, 70% to 90% were seen once. This receptor was identified in a woman between 18 and 29 years old who had recovered from COVID-19. The genes are TRBV10-3 and TRBJ1-1; maybe TRBD1 (6 bases). Sequenced material: PBMCs or T cells enriched from blood (not recorded which). The CDR3 protein is CATQGGSDLAFF. Written as DNA, the CDR3 is TGTGCCACCCAAGGGGGATCGGATCTAGCTTTCTTT.